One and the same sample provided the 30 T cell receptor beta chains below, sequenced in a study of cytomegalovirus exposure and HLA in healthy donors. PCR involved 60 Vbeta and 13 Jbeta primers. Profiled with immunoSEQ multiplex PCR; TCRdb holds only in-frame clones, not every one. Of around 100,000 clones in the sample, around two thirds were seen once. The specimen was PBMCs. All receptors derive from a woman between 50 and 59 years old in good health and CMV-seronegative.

CDR3 region: CASSQGQLRHYGYTF. The DNA for the CDR3 is TGCGCCAGCAGCCAAGGACAGCTCAGGCACTATGGCTACACCTTC. The V call is TRBV4-1, the J call TRBJ1-2; the D gene is possibly TRBD1 (5 bases). CDR3 size: 15 residues. V dropped 1 base and J dropped 3 bases, with 12 bases sitting between them. Germline loops: CDR1 MGHRA, CDR2 YSYEKL.

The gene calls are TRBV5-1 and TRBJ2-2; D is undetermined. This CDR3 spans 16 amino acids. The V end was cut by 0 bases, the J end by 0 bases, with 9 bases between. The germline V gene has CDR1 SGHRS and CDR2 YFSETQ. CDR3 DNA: TGCGCCAGCAGCTTGGGAGTTACTGCGAACACCGGGGAGCTGTTTTTT. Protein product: CASSLGVTANTGELFF.

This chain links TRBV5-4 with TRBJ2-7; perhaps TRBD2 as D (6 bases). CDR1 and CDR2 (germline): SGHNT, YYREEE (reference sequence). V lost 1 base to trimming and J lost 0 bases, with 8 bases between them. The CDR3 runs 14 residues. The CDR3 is CASSLSSGSYEQYF. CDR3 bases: TGTGCCAGCAGCTTGAGTAGCGGCTCCTACGAGCAGTACTTC.

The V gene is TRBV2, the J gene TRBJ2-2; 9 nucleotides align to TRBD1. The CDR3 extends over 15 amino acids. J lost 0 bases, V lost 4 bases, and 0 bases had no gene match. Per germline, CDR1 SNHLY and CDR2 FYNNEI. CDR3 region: CASSGQGANTGELFF. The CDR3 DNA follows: TGTGCCAGCAGTGGACAGGGGGCGAACACCGGGGAGCTGTTTTTT.

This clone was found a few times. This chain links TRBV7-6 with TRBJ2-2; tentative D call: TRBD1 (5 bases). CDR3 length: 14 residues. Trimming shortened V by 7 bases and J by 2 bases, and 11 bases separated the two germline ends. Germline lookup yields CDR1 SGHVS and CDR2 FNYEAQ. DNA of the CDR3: TGTGCCAGCAAACCGACAGATAACACCGGGGAGCTGTTTTTT. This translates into CASKPTDNTGELFF. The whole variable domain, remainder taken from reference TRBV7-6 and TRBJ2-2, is GAGVSQSPRYKVTKRGQDVALRCDPISGHVSLYWYRQALGQGPEFLTYFNYEAQQDKSGLPNDRFSAERPEGSISTLTIQRTEQRDSAMYRCASKPTDNTGELFFGEGSRLTVL.

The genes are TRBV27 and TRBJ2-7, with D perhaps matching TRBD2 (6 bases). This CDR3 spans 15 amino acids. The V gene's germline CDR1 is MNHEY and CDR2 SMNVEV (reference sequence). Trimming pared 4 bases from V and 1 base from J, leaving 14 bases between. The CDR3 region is CASSWSGVESYEQYF. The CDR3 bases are TGTGCCAGCAGTTGGTCGGGGGTCGAATCCTACGAGCAGTACTTC.

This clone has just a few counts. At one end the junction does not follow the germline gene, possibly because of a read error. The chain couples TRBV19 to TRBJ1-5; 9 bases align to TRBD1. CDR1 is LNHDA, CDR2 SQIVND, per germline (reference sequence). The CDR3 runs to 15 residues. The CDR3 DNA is TGTGCCAGTACCGCGACAGGGGGTAGCTATCAGCCCCAGCATTTT. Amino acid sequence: CASTATGGSYQPQHF.

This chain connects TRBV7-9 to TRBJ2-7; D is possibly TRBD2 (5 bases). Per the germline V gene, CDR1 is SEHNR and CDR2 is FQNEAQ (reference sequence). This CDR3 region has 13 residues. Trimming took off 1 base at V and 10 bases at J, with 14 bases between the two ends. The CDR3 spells CASSLGSTNPQYF. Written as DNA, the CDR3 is TGTGCCAGCAGCTTAGGGTCGACTAACCCCCAGTACTTC.

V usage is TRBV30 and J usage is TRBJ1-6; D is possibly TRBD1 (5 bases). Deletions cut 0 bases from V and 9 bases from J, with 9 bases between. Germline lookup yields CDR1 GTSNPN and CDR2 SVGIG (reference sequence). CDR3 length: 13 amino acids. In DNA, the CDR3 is TGTGCCTGGAGTGTAGGGGATTTTTCACCCCTCCACTTT. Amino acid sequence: CAWSVGDFSPLHF.

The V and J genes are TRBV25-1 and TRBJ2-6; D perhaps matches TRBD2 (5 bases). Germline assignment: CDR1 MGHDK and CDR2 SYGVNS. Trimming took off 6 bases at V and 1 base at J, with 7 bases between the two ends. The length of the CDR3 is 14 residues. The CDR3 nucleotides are TGTGCCAGCAGGGGCGGGTCTGGGGCCAACGTCCTGACTTTC. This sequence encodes CASRGGSGANVLTF.

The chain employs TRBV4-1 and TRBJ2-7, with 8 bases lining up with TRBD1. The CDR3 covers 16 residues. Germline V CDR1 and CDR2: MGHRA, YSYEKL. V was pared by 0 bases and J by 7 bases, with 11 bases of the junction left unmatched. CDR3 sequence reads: CASSQDPPGGAEEQYF. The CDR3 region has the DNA TGCGCCAGCAGCCAAGATCCCCCAGGGGGCGCGGAAGAGCAGTACTTC.

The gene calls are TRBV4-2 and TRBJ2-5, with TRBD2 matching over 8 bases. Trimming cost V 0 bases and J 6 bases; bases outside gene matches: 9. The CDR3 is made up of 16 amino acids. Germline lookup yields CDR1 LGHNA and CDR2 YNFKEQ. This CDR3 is CASSQDRGLAWKTQYF. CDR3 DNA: TGTGCCAGCAGCCAAGATCGAGGACTAGCCTGGAAGACCCAGTACTTC.

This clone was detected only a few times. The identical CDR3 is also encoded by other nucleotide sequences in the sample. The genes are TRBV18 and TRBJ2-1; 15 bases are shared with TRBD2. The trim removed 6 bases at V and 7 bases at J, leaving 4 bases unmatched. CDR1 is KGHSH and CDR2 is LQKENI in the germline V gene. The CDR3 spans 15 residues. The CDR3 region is CASSPGTSGGNEQFF. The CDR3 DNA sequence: TGTGCCAGCTCCCCCGGGACTAGCGGGGGGAATGAGCAGTTCTTC. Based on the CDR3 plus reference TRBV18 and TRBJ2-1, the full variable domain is NAGVMQNPRHLVRRRGQEARLRCSPMKGHSHVYWYRQLPEEGLKFMVYLQKENIIDESGMPKERFSAEFPKEGPSILRIQQVVRGDSAAYFCASSPGTSGGNEQFFGPGTRLTVL.

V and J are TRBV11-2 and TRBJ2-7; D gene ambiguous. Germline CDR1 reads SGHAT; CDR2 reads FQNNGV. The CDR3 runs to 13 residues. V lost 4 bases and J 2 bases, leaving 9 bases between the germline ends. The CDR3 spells CASSYILAYEQYF. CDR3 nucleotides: TGTGCCAGCAGCTATATTCTAGCCTACGAGCAGTACTTC.

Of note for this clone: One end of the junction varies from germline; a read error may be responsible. This CDR3 is CTTSRDHSGANVLTF. The CDR3 coding sequence is TGTACCACCAGCAGAGACCACTCTGGGGCCAACGTCCTGACTTTC. This chain links TRBV15 with TRBJ2-6; D not resolved. The germline CDR1 and CDR2 sequences are LNHNV and YYDKDF (reference sequence). The length of the CDR3 is 15 residues. Together with reference TRBV15 and TRBJ2-6, the CDR3 gives the full variable domain: DAMVIQNPRYQVTQFGKPVTLSCSQTLNHNVMYWYQQKSSQAPKLLFHYYDKDFNNEADTPDNFQSRRPNTSFCFLDIRSPGLGDTAMYLCTTSRDHSGANVLTFGAGSRLTVL.

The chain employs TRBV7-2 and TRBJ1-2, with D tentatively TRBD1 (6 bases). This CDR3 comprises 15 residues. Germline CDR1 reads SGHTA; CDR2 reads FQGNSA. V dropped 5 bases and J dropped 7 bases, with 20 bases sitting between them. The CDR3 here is CASSPYRVGGGGYTF. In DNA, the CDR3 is TGTGCCAGCAGCCCATACAGGGTTGGGGGCGGTGGCTACACCTTC. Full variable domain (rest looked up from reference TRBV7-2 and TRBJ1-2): GAGVSQSPSNKVTEKGKDVELRCDPISGHTALYWYRQSLGQGLEFLIYFQGNSAPDKSGLPSDRFSAERTGGSVSTLTIQRTQQEDSAVYLCASSPYRVGGGGYTFGSGTRLTVV.

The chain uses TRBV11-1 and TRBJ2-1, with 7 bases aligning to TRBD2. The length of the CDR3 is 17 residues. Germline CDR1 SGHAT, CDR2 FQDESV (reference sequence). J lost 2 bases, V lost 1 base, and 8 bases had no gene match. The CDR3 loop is CASSLGGGRLPYNEQFF. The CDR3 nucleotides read TGTGCCAGCAGCTTAGGGGGGGGGAGGCTACCCTACAATGAGCAGTTCTTC.

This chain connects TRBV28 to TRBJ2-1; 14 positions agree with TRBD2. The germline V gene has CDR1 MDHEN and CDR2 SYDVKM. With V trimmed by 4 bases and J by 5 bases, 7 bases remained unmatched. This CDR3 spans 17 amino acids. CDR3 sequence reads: CASSSNGLAGGHNEQFF. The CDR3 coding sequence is TGTGCCAGCAGTTCCAACGGACTAGCGGGAGGCCACAATGAGCAGTTCTTC.

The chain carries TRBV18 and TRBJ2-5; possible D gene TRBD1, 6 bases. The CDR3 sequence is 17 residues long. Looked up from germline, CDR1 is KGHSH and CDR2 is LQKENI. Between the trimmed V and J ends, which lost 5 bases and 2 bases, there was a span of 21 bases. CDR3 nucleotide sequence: TGTGCCAGCTCAGCCATGTCCCGGGACACAGGGCAAGAGACCCAGTACTTC. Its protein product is CASSAMSRDTGQETQYF.

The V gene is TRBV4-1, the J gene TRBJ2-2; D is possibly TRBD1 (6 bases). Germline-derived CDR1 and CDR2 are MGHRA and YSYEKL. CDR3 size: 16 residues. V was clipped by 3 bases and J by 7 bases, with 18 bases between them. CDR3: CASSHLGAPGGGELFF. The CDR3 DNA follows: TGCGCCAGCAGCCACTTGGGGGCCCCGGGTGGCGGGGAGCTGTTTTTT.

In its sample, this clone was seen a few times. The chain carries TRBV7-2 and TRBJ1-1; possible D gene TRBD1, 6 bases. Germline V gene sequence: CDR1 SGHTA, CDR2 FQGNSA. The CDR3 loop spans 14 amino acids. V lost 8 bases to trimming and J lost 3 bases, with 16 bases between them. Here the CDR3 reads CASGRGLLDTEAFF. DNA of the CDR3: TGTGCCAGCGGGCGGGGGCTTTTGGACACTGAAGCTTTCTTT.

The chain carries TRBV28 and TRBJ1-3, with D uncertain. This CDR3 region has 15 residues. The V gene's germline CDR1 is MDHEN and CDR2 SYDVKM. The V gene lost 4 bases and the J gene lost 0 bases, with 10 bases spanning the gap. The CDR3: CASSSGHSSGNTIYF. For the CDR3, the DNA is TGTGCCAGCAGTTCAGGCCACAGCTCTGGAAACACCATATATTTT.

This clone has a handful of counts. The CDR3 bases are TGTGCCAGCAGGCTGGGGCAGGGCACAGATACGCAGTATTTT. Protein sequence: CASRLGQGTDTQYF. The chain links TRBV11-2 to TRBJ2-3; a possible D gene is TRBD1 (5 bases). V was shortened by 6 bases and J by 1 base, with 11 bases between the two germline ends. The CDR3 covers 14 residues. The germline CDR1 and CDR2 sequences are SGHAT and FQNNGV.

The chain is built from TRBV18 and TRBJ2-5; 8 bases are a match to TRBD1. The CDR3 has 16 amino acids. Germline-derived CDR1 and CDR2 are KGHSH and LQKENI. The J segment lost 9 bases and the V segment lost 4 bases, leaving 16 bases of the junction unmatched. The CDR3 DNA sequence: TGTGCCAGCTCACGAGAACAGGGGGGACAAACCGAGGCCCAGTACTTC. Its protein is CASSREQGGQTEAQYF.

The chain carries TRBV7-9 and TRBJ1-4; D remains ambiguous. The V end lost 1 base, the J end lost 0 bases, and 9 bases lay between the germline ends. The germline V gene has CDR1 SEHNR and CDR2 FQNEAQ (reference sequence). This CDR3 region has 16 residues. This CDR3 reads CASSLDTTATNEKLFF. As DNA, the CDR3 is TGTGCCAGCAGCTTAGACACGACTGCAACTAATGAAAAACTGTTTTTT.

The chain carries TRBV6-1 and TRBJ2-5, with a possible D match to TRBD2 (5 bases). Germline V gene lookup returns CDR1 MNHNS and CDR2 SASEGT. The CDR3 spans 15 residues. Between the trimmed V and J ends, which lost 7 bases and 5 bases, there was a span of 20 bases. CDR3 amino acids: CASIIAAGAGETQYF. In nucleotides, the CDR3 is TGTGCCAGCATTATCGCTGCGGGCGCCGGGGAGACCCAGTACTTC.

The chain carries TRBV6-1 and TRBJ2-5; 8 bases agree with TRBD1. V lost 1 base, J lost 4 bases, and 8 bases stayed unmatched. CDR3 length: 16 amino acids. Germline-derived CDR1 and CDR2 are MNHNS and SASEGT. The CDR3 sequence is CASSEGADRAVETQYF. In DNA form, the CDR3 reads TGTGCCAGCAGTGAAGGGGCGGACAGGGCTGTAGAGACCCAGTACTTC.

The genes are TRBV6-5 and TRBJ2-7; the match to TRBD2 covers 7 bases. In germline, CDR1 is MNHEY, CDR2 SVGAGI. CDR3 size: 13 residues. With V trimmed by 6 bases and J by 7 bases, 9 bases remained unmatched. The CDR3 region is CASSPGGFWEQYF. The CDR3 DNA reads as TGTGCCAGCAGCCCCGGGGGGTTCTGGGAGCAGTACTTC.

CDR3 protein: CASSQMAGQYQETQYF. CDR3 coding DNA: TGCGCCAGCAGCCAAATGGCGGGACAGTACCAAGAGACCCAGTACTTC. The J gene is TRBJ2-5, the V gene TRBV5-1, with TRBD1 as a possible D gene (7 bases). The V gene's germline CDR1 is SGHRS and CDR2 YFSETQ. The CDR3 loop spans 16 amino acids. V lost 4 bases and J 0 bases, leaving 16 bases between the germline ends. The full variable domain, rest sourced from reference TRBV5-1 and TRBJ2-5, is KAGVTQTPRYLIKTRGQQVTLSCSPISGHRSVSWYQQTPGQGLQFLFEYFSETQRNKGNFPGRFSGRQFSNSRSEMNVSTLELGDSALYLCASSQMAGQYQETQYFGPGTRLLVL.

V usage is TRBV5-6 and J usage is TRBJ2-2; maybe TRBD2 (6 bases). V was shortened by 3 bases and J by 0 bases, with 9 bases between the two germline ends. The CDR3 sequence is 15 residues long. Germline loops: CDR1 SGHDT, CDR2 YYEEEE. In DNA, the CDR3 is TGTGCCAGCAGCTCGGGACTCTCGAACACCGGGGAGCTGTTTTTT. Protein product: CASSSGLSNTGELFF.